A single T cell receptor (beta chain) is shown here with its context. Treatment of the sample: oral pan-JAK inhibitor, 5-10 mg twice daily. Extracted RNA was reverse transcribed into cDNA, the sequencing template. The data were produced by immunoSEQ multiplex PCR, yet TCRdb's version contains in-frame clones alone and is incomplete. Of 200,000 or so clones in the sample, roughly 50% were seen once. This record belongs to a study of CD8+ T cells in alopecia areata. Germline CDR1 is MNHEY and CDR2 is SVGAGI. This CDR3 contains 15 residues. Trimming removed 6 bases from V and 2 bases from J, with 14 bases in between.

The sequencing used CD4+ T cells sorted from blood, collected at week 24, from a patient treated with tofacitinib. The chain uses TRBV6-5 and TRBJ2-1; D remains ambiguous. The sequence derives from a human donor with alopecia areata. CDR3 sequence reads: CASSDRASPYNEQFF. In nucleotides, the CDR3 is TGTGCCAGCAGCGACCGGGCCTCGCCCTACAATGAGCAGTTCTTC.